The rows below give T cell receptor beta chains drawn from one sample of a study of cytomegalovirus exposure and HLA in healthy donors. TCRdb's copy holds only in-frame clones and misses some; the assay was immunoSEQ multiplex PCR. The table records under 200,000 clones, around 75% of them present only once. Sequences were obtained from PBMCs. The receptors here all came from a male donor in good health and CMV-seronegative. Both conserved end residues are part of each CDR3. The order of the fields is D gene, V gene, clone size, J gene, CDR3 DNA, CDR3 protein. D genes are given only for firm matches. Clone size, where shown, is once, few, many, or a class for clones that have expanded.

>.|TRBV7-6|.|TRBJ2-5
TGTGCCAGCACCAGCGGGCGAGGGGAGACCCAGTACTTC
CASTSGRGETQYF
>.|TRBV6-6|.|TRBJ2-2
TGTGCCAGCAGACGGGAACCTTTTGGGGCCGGGGAGCTGTTTTTT
CASRREPFGAGELFF
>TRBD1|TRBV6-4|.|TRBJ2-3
TGTGCCAGCAGTGATGGACAGGGTTCAGATACGCAGTATTTT
CASSDGQGSDTQYF
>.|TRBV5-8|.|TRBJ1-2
TGTGCCAGCAGCCCTTTGGGGAGAGGCTATGGCTACACCTTC
CASSPLGRGYGYTF
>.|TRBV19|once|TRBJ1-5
TGTGCCAATAGTATCGGTTCGTTACCAGGTCAGCCCCAGCATTTT
CANSIGSLPGQPQHF
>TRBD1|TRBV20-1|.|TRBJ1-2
TGCGCCGGACAGGGGAATGATGGCTACACCTTC
CAGQGNDGYTF
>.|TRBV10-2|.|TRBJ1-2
TGCGCCAGCAGTGAATATGGCCGGGACACCAACTATGGCTACACCTTC
CASSEYGRDTNYGYTF
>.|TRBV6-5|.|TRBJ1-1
TGTGCCAGCAGTTACGGCGGGGGCTCCACTGAAGCTTTCTTT
CASSYGGGSTEAFF
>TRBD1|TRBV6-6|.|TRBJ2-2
TGTGCCAGCAGTTACCCGACAGGGGCGAACACCGGGGAGCTGTTTTTT
CASSYPTGANTGELFF
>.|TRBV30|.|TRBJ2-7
TGTGCCTGGCGACAGGAGACCTACGAGCAGTACTTC
CAWRQETYEQYF
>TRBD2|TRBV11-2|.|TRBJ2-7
TGTGCCAGCAGCTCCCAACGGGGGGGCCCCATTTACGAGCAGTACTTC
CASSSQRGGPIYEQYF
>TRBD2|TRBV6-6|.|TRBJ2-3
TGTGCCAGCAGTTCCCCCACGGGGGGGGGTGATACGCAGTATTTT
CASSSPTGGGDTQYF
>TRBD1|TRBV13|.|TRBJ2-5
TGTGCCAGCAGCTTTCAGGGGGCGTTAGGAGAGACCCAGTACTTC
CASSFQGALGETQYF
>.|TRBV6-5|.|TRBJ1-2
TGTGCCAGCAGTTCCCTTTGGGGGGATGGCTACACCTTC
CASSSLWGDGYTF
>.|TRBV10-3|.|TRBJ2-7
TGTGCCATCAGTGAGTCCGGGGGTAGACAGTACGAGCAGTACTTC
CAISESGGRQYEQYF
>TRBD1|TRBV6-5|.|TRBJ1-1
TGTGCCAGCAGGCAGACAGGGGTGAACACTGAAGCTTTCTTT
CASRQTGVNTEAFF
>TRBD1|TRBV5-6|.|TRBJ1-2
TGTGCCAGCAGCCGCGGGACAGGGATCTATGGCTACACCTTC
CASSRGTGIYGYTF
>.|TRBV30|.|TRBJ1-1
TGTGCCTGGGGGGAGGGTTATGCTTTCTTT
CAWGEGYAFF
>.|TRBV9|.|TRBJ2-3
TGTGCCAGCAGCGTAGCGGGAAACCTGGGAACAGATACGCAGTATTTT
CASSVAGNLGTDTQYF
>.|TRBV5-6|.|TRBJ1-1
TGTGCCAGCAGCTTGAAATCTGTATCCCAAGCTTTCTTT
CASSLKSVSQAFF
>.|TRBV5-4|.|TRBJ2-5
TGTGCCAGCAGCTCACCTCCAGGGGTCGGCCAAGAGACCCAGTACTTC
CASSSPPGVGQETQYF
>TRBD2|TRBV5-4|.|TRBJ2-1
TGTGCCAGCAGCCTGTCACGTCTGGGACTAGGCAATGAGCAGTTCTTC
CASSLSRLGLGNEQFF
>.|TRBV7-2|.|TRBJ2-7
TGTGCCAGCAGCCCGCTGACTAGTACCTACGAGCAGTACTTC
CASSPLTSTYEQYF
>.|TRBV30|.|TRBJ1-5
TGTGCCTGGCAGGGAGGTGGCAATCAGCCCCAGCATTTT
CAWQGGGNQPQHF
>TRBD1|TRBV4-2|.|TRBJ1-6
TGTGCCAGCAGCCAAGATGTCGAGGGACAGGGTTGGAATAATTCACCCCTCCACTTT
CASSQDVEGQGWNNSPLHF
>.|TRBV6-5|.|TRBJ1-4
TGTGCCAGCACTATGGGGGGGAGGGGCGAAAAACTGTTTTTT
CASTMGGRGEKLFF
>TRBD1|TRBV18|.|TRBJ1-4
TGTGCCAGCTCACCGGACAGGGGATTTGAAAAACTGTTTTTT
CASSPDRGFEKLFF
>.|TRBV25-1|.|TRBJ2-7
TGTGCCAGCAGTGAACGGGGATTGGCCTACGAGCAGTACTTC
CASSERGLAYEQYF
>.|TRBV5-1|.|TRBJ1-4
TGCGCCAGCAGCTTGGGGACAAACAATGAAAAACTGTTTTTT
CASSLGTNNEKLFF
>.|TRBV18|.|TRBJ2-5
TGTGCCAGCTCACTATACTCGGGATCGGGGGAGACCCAGTACTTC
CASSLYSGSGETQYF
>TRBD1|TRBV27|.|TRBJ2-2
TGTGCCAGCAGTTACTGGACAGGGATCACCGGGGAGCTGTTTTTT
CASSYWTGITGELFF
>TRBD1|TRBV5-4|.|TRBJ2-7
TGTGCCAGCAGATCGACGGGACAGAGGTCCGACGAGCAGTACTTC
CASRSTGQRSDEQYF